This TCR beta chain was retrieved from a study of technical replicates of blood from a handful of donors. The CDR3 has 11 residues. Germline V lookup: CDR1 MNHEY, CDR2 SVGAGI. This clone was found once. Here immunoSEQ multiplex PCR was the method, and the copy in TCRdb shows in-frame clones only, minus some. This sample has 55,000 to 60,000 clones, with around 93% found just once. The chain has TRBV6-5 and TRBJ2-6, with no clear D. The clonotype comes from a human donor in good health. Some clones in this sample may be carry-over from other donors' samples. The sequenced material came from PBMCs. The CDR3 is CAVGGANVLTF. CDR3 bases: TGTGCAGTCGGTGGGGCCAACGTCCTGACTTTC.